This T cell receptor beta chain was found in a study of blood T cell repertoires in COVID-19. Study background: The analysed material was cDNA or gDNA that came from T cells, B-cell-depleted T cells, or PBMCs.

TCRdb keeps only in-frame clones here, not all; method: immunoSEQ multiplex PCR. The sample comprises roughly 340,000 clones, about 90% of which are singletons, and over 6% rests with the top ten. The CDR3 totals 16 residues. The germline V gene encodes CDR1 SGHRS and CDR2 YFSETQ. V lost 4 bases to trimming and J lost 5 bases; unmatched junction nucleotides: 6. Sequencing was carried out using peripheral blood. This TCR was sampled from a woman between 45 and 60 years old with COVID-19, enrolled during active disease. The rearrangement uses TRBV5-1 and TRBJ2-3, with 14 bases lining up with TRBD2. The CDR3 loop reads CASSPTGTSGRDTQYF. The CDR3 bases are TGCGCCAGCAGCCCAACTGGGACTAGCGGGAGAGATACGCAGTATTTT.